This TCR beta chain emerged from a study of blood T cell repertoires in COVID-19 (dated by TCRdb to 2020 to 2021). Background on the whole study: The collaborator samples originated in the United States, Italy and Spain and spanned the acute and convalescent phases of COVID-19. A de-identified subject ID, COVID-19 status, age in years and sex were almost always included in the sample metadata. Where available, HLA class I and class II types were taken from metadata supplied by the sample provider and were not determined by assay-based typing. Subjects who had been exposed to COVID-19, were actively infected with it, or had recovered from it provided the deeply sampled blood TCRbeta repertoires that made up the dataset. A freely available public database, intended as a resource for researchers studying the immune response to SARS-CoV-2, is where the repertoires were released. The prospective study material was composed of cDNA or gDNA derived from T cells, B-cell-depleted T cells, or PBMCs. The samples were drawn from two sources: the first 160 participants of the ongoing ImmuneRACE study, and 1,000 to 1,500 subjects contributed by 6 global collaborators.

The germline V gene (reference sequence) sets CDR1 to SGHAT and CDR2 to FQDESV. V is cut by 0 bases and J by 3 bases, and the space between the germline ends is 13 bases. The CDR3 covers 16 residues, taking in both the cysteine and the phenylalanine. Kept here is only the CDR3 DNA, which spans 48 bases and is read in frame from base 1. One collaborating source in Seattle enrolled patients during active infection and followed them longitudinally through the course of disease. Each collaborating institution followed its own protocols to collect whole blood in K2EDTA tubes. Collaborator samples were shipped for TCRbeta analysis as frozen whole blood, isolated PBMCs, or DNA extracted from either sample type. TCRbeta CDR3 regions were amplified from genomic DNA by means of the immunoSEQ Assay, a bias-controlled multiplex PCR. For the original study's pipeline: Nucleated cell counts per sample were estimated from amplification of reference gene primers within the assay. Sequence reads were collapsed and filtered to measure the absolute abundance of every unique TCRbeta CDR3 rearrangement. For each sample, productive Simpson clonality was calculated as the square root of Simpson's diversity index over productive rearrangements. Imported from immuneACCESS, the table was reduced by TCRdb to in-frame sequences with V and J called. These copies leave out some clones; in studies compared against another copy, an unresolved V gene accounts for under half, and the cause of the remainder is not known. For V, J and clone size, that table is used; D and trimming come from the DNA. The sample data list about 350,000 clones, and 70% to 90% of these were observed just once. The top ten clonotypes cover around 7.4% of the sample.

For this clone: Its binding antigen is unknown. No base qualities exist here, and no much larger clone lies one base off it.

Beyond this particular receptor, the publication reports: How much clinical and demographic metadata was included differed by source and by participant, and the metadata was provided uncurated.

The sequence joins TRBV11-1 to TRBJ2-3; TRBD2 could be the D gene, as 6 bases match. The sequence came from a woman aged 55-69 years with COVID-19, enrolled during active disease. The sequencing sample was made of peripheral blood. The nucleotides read TGTGCCAGCAGCTTAGCGATGGGGAGGAGGACAGATACGCAGTATTTT. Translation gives CASSLAMGRRTDTQYF.